One and the same sample provided the 25 T cell receptor beta chains below, sequenced in a study of T cell responses to AZD1222 COVID-19 vaccine. The method was immunoSEQ multiplex PCR; TCRdb's version includes in-frame clones alone and lacks a portion of them. The table shows roughly 110,000 clones, with 70% to 90% occurring only once. The sample here was peripheral blood, taken 28 days after the second AZD1222 dose. The source of these receptors is an adult who received the AZD1222 COVID-19 vaccine.

CDR3 sequence reads: CASSLVGEQFF. The CDR3 coding sequence is TGTGCCAGCAGCTTAGTGGGGGAGCAGTTCTTC. The chain has TRBV7-2 and TRBJ2-1; no reliable D call. The V gene lost 1 base and the J gene lost 10 bases, with 5 bases spanning the gap. The CDR3 loop spans 11 amino acids. CDR1 SGHTA and CDR2 FQGNSA come from the germline V gene.

The chain couples TRBV4-2 to TRBJ2-3; 12 bases are shared with TRBD2. From germline, CDR1 is LGHNA and CDR2 YNFKEQ. This CDR3 has 16 amino acids. With V trimmed by 4 bases and J by 7 bases, 9 bases remained unmatched. This chain's CDR3 is CASSRRTSGEGNTQYF. CDR3 in DNA: TGTGCCAGCAGCCGGAGGACTAGCGGGGAGGGAAATACGCAGTATTTT.

The chain recombines TRBV28 with TRBJ2-5, with no clear D. The germline V gene encodes CDR1 MDHEN and CDR2 SYDVKM. The CDR3 is made up of 13 amino acids. Trimming took off 6 bases at V and 4 bases at J, with 12 bases between the two ends. CDR3 DNA: TGTGCCAGCAGATGGGGTCGCGGAGAGACCCAGTACTTC. Translated, it gives CASRWGRGETQYF.

This clone was seen a single time. This chain connects TRBV7-8 to TRBJ2-4; D call uncertain. CDR3 length equals 13 residues. From germline, CDR1 is SGHVS and CDR2 FQNEAQ. Between the trimmed V and J ends, which lost 8 bases and 3 bases, there was a span of 11 bases. The CDR3 region has the DNA TGTGCCAGCGGTTCACGGATCAAAAACATTCAGTACTTC. This codes for CASGSRIKNIQYF.

The chain links TRBV7-2 to TRBJ2-7, with no clear D. Germline loops: CDR1 SGHTA, CDR2 FQGNSA. V was shortened by 1 base and J by 0 bases, with 7 bases between the two germline ends. The CDR3 runs 14 residues. CDR3 sequence: CASSLDQPSYEQYF. The CDR3 DNA reads as TGTGCCAGCAGCTTAGATCAGCCCTCCTACGAGCAGTACTTC.

This clone was seen only once. V usage is TRBV10-3 and J usage is TRBJ1-6; TRBD1 might be the D (6 bases). The CDR3 is 17 amino acids. Germline V gene lookup returns CDR1 ENHRY and CDR2 SYGVKD. V was shortened by 0 bases and J by 0 bases, with 9 bases between the two germline ends. The CDR3 coding sequence is TGTGCCATCAGTGAGTCAGACAGGAGCTCCTATAATTCACCCCTCCACTTT. This sequence encodes CAISESDRSSYNSPLHF.

This clone was picked up one time. This chain connects TRBV5-1 to TRBJ1-6; the D is unclear. In germline, CDR1 is SGHRS, CDR2 YFSETQ. The CDR3 contains 16 residues. Trimming removed 0 bases from V and 7 bases from J, with 14 bases in between. The CDR3 DNA is TGCGCCAGCAGCTTGGGTCCTGATGGGTGGAATTCACCCCTCCACTTT. It translates to CASSLGPDGWNSPLHF.

The chain combines TRBV4-1 with TRBJ1-1; 7 bases map to TRBD1. With V trimmed by 7 bases and J by 3 bases, 5 bases remained unmatched. The CDR3 is 13 residues long. The germline CDR1 and CDR2 sequences are MGHRA and YSYEKL. Written as DNA, the CDR3 is TGCGCCAGCACACCCAGGGGGGACACTGAAGCTTTCTTT. It yields the protein CASTPRGDTEAFF.

This chain uses TRBV28 with TRBJ2-7; D ambiguous. Per germline, CDR1 MDHEN and CDR2 SYDVKM. V gave up 5 bases and J gave up 3 bases, with 8 bases separating them. CDR3 size: 12 residues. DNA for the CDR3: TGTGCCAGCAGTCCCCCCGGCTACGAGCAGTACTTC. It is translated as CASSPPGYEQYF.

This chain joins TRBV6-5 and TRBJ2-7; 10 bases are a match to TRBD1. The CDR3 length is 14 residues. From germline, CDR1 is MNHEY and CDR2 SVGAGI. V trimming: 5 bases; J trimming: 4 bases; junction bases outside the gene matches: 5. CDR3 nucleotides: TGTGCCAGCAGTACCGGGACAGGGGAGTACGAGCAGTACTTC. It specifies CASSTGTGEYEQYF.

The chain is built from TRBV4-2 and TRBJ2-1; TRBD2 aligns across 8 bases. Germline V lookup: CDR1 LGHNA, CDR2 YNFKEQ. V shed 1 base, J shed 8 bases, and the junction held 7 bases outside the gene matches. The CDR3 is 15 amino acids. The CDR3: CASSQVAGGSDEQFF. CDR3 nucleotide sequence: TGTGCCAGCAGCCAAGTCGCGGGGGGCTCAGATGAGCAGTTCTTC.

This chain connects TRBV19 to TRBJ1-4, with TRBD1 matching over 7 bases. The CDR3 has 14 residues. V shed 5 bases and J 6 bases; nucleotides not matched to a gene: 6. CDR1 and CDR2 (germline): LNHDA, SQIVND (reference sequence). CDR3 sequence (DNA): TGTGCCAGTAGTGTACAGGGGCTTCATGAAAAACTGTTTTTT. Protein: CASSVQGLHEKLFF.

The chain employs TRBV5-5 and TRBJ2-7; D is tentatively TRBD1 or TRBD2 (5 bases each). Germline loops: CDR1 SGHKS, CDR2 YYEKEE (reference sequence). Trimming shortened V by 4 bases and J by 2 bases, and 16 bases separated the two germline ends. This CDR3 comprises 15 residues. CDR3 sequence (DNA): TGTGCCAGCAGCCTGCCGGGACCCTCGGCCTACGAGCAGTACTTC. Protein product: CASSLPGPSAYEQYF.

This sequence joins TRBV5-1 and TRBJ1-6; 7 nucleotides align to TRBD1. Germline CDR1 is SGHRS and CDR2 is YFSETQ. The CDR3 extends over 14 amino acids. Trimming removed 2 bases from V and 7 bases from J; junction bases left unmatched: 3. CDR3: CASSLGTENSPLHF. CDR3 DNA sequence: TGCGCCAGCAGCTTAGGGACAGAAAATTCACCCCTCCACTTT.

As for this clone: This same CDR3 is encoded by further DNA sequences in the sample. The chain recombines TRBV2 with TRBJ1-5; 9 bases align to TRBD1. V dropped 6 bases and J dropped 1; count of bases not matched to a gene: 4. Per germline, CDR1 SNHLY and CDR2 FYNNEI. This CDR3 comprises 15 residues. Written as DNA, the CDR3 is TGTGCCAGCAGGGACAGGGGCTCGAGCAATCAGCCCCAGCATTTT. Translation gives CASRDRGSSNQPQHF.

This chain joins TRBV19 and TRBJ1-4, with D possibly being TRBD1 (6 bases). Trimming removed 7 bases from V and 8 bases from J, with 20 bases in between. This CDR3 is built from 15 residues. Germline V gives CDR1 LNHDA, CDR2 SQIVND (reference sequence). For the CDR3, the DNA is TGTGCCAGTAATTCCGAGGGGGGCTACGGGGAAAAACTGTTTTTT. Its translation is CASNSEGGYGEKLFF.

The J gene is TRBJ2-5, the V gene TRBV14; D unclear. Trimming stripped 0 bases from V and 7 bases from J, with 3 bases between. There are 11 residues in the CDR3. Germline lookup yields CDR1 SGHDN and CDR2 FVKESK. CDR3 protein: CASSQDWTQYF. The CDR3 nucleotides read TGTGCCAGCAGCCAAGATTGGACCCAGTACTTC.

This clone was counted once. The chain joins TRBV9 to TRBJ1-3; D possibly corresponds to TRBD1 (5 bases). Between the trimmed V and J ends, which lost 1 base and 4 bases, there was a span of 12 bases. The CDR3 is made up of 15 amino acids. CDR1 and CDR2 from the germline V gene are SGDLS and YYNGEE. CDR3 in amino acids: CASSVFGGSGNTIYF. The CDR3 bases are TGTGCCAGCAGCGTATTTGGGGGGTCCGGAAACACCATATATTTT.

This chain joins TRBV28 and TRBJ1-2; no clear D gene. The CDR3 is made up of 13 amino acids. Germline CDR1 reads MDHEN; CDR2 reads SYDVKM. Trimming took 7 bases from V and 5 from J, leaving 14 bases between them. This CDR3 is CASKNAATYGYTF. Written as DNA, the CDR3 is TGTGCCAGCAAGAACGCAGCGACTTATGGCTACACCTTC.

The V gene is TRBV29-1, the J gene TRBJ2-3, with D perhaps TRBD1 or TRBD2 (6 bases each). The CDR3 runs to 17 residues. Per the germline V gene, CDR1 is SQVTM and CDR2 is ANQGSEA. V shed 4 bases and J shed 0 bases, with 20 bases lying between them. Here the CDR3 DNA reads TGCAGCGTTGGGAGGCTCGGGGGCAGACCTAGCACAGATACGCAGTATTTT. As protein: CSVGRLGGRPSTDTQYF.

The chain links TRBV7-9 to TRBJ2-1; TRBD1 matches at 8 bases. The V and J ends lost 5 bases and 15 bases, in that order; junction bases with no gene match: 9. The CDR3 is 12 amino acids. Per germline, CDR1 SEHNR and CDR2 FQNEAQ (reference sequence). The CDR3: CASSMDRENRFF. The DNA of the CDR3 is TGTGCCAGCAGCATGGACAGGGAGAATAGGTTCTTC.

This clone was observed once. This sequence joins TRBV7-9 and TRBJ2-3; D might be TRBD1 or TRBD2, each matching 5 bases. CDR3 length equals 15 residues. V was clipped by 5 bases and J by 0 bases, with 12 bases between them. From germline, CDR1 is SEHNR and CDR2 FQNEAQ (reference sequence). This chain's CDR3 is CASSVGTASTDTQYF. The CDR3 DNA follows: TGTGCCAGCAGCGTCGGGACGGCTAGCACAGATACGCAGTATTTT.

This clone has only a few counts. This chain connects TRBV6-5 to TRBJ1-2; 8 nucleotides line up with TRBD1. Germline values: CDR1 MNHEY, CDR2 SVGAGI. The CDR3 has 15 residues. V shed 2 bases and J 2 bases; nucleotides not matched to a gene: 4. The CDR3 is CASSYNPGGNYGYTF. The CDR3 DNA reads as TGTGCCAGCAGTTACAACCCAGGGGGCAACTATGGCTACACCTTC.

This chain joins TRBV24-1 and TRBJ2-5; D unclear. There are 15 residues in the CDR3. Trimming left V 2 bases short and J 5 bases short, with 14 bases between. The germline V gene has CDR1 KGHDR and CDR2 SFDVKD. As DNA, the CDR3 is TGTGCCACCAGTGATTCCCGCCCACAGATTGAGACCCAGTACTTC. Protein product: CATSDSRPQIETQYF.

The chain has TRBV5-5 and TRBJ2-5; D gene unclear. CDR3 length: 14 amino acids. V lost 2 bases, J lost 4 bases, and 12 bases lay in between. The germline V gene encodes CDR1 SGHKS and CDR2 YYEKEE (reference sequence). The CDR3 coding sequence is TGTGCCAGCAGCTTTTCCAGTTTTGGAGAGACCCAGTACTTC. It yields the protein CASSFSSFGETQYF.